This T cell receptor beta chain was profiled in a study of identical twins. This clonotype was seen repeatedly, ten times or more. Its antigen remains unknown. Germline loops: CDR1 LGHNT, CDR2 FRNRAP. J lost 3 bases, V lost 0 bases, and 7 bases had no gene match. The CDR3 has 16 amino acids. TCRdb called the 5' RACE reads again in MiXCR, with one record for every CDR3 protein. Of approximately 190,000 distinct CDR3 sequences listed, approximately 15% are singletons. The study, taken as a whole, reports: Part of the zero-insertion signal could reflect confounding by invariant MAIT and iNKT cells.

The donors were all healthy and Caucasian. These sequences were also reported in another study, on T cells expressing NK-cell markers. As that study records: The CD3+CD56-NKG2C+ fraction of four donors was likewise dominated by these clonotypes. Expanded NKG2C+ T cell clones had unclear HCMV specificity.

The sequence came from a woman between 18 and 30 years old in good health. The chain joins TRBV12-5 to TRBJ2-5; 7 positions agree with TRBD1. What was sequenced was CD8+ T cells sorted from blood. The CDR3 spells CASGLVGDRQEETQYF. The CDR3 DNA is TGTGCTAGTGGTTTGGTCGGGGACAGACAAGAAGAGACCCAGTACTTC.